Each of the 2 T cell receptor beta chains below was sequenced from the same sample in a study of OX40 agonist ivuxolimab in advanced cancers. Only in-frame clones appear in the TCRdb table, and some are missing; sequencing was by immunoSEQ multiplex PCR. There are about 72,000 clones in the sample; under 90% occur only once, and 2.5% lies in the top ten. The material sequenced was CD4+ or CD8+ T cells sorted from blood, taken in a trial of the OX40 agonist ivuxolimab. Source of these receptors: an adult with an advanced solid tumor such as melanoma, head and neck, liver or kidney cancer.

DNA of the CDR3: TGTGCCAGCACCCGTGTCGGAGAGACCCAGTACTTC. It is translated as CASTRVGETQYF. The chain links TRBV6-1 to TRBJ2-5; D is uncertain. The V end lost 7 bases, the J end lost 4 bases, and 10 bases lay between the germline ends. The germline V gene has CDR1 MNHNS and CDR2 SASEGT. This CDR3 comprises 12 residues.

The chain links TRBV28 to TRBJ2-1, with TRBD2 matching over 12 bases. CDR3 length: 13 amino acids. The trim removed 10 bases at V and 7 bases at J, leaving 5 bases unmatched. Germline values: CDR1 MDHEN, CDR2 SYDVKM. The CDR3 region is CATRTSGDNEQFF. DNA for the CDR3: TGTGCCACCCGGACTAGCGGGGATAATGAGCAGTTCTTC. Supplemented by reference TRBV28 and TRBJ2-1, the full variable domain reads DVKVTQSSRYLVKRTGEKVFLECVQDMDHENMFWYRQDPGLGLRLIYFSYDVKMKEKGDIPEGYSVSREKKERFSLILESASTNQTSMYLCATRTSGDNEQFFGPGTRLTVL.